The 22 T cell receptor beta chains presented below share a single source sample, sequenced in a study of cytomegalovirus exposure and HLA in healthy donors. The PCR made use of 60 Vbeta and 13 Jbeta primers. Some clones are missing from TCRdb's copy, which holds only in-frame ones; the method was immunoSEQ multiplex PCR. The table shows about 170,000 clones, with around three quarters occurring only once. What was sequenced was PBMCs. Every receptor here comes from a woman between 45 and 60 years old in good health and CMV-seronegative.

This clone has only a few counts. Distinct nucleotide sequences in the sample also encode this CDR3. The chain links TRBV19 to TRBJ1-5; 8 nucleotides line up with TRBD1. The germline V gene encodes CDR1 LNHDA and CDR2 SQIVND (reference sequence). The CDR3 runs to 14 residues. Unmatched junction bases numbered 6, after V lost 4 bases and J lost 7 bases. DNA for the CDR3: TGTGCCAGTAGTACGGGACAGGTAAGGCAGCCCCAGCATTTT. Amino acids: CASSTGQVRQPQHF.

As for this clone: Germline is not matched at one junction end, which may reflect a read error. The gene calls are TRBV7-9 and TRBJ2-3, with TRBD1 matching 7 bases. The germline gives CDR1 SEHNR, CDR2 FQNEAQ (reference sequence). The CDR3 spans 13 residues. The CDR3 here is CSSSRDSSDTQYF. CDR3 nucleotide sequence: TGTTCCAGCAGCCGGGACAGCTCAGATACGCAGTATTTT. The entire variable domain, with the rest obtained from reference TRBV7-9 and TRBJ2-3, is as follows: DTGVSQNPRHKITKRGQNVTFRCDPISEHNRLYWYRQTLGQGPEFLTYFQNEAQLEKSRLLSDRFSAERPKGSFSTLEIQRTEQGDSAMYLCSSSRDSSDTQYFGPGTRLTVL.

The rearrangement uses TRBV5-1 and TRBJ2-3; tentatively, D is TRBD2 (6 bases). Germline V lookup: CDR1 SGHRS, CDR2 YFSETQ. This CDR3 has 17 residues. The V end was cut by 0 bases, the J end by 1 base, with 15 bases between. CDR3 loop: CASSLGEAGWGTDTQYF. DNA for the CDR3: TGCGCCAGCAGCTTGGGTGAGGCGGGATGGGGCACAGATACGCAGTATTTT.

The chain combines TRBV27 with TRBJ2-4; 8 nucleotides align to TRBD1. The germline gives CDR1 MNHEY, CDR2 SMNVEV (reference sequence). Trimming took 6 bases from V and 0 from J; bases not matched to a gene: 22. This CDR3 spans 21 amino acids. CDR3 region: CASSTIHPGQASMKAKNIQYF. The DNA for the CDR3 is TGTGCCAGCAGCACTATCCACCCGGGACAGGCCTCGATGAAAGCCAAAAACATTCAGTACTTC.

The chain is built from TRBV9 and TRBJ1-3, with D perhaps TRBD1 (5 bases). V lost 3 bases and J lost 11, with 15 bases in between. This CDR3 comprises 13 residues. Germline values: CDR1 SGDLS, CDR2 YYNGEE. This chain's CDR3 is CASSGGGSDAIYF. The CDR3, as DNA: TGTGCCAGCAGCGGGGGGGGGAGCGACGCCATATATTTT.

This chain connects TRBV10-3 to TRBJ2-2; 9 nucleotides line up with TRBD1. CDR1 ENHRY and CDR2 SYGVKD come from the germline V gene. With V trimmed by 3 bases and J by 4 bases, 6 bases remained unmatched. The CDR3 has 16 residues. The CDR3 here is CAISEMRQGGTGELFF. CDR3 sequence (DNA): TGTGCCATCAGTGAAATGCGACAGGGGGGCACCGGGGAGCTGTTTTTT.

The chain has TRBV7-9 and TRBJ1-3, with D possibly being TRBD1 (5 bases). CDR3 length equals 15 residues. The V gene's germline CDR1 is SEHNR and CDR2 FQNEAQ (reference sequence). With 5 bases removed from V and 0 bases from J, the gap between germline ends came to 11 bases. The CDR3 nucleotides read TGTGCCAGCAGCCCCAGGGTCCTCTCTGGAAACACCATATATTTT. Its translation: CASSPRVLSGNTIYF.

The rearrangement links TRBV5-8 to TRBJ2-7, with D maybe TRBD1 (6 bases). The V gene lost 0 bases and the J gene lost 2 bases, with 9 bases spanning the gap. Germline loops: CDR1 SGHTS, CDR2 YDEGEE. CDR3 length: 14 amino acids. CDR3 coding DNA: TGTGCCAGCAGCTTGGACAGGGCTACCTACGAGCAGTACTTC. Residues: CASSLDRATYEQYF.

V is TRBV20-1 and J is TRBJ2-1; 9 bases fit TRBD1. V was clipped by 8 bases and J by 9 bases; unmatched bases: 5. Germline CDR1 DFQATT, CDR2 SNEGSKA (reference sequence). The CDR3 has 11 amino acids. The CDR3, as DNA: TGCAGTCCAACAGGGGGCACTGAGCAGTTCTTC. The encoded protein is CSPTGGTEQFF.

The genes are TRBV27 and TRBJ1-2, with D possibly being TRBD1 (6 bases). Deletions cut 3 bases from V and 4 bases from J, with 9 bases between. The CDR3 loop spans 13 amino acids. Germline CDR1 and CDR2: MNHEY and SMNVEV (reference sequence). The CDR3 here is CASSLRGGYGYTF. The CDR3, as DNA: TGTGCCAGCAGTTTGAGGGGGGGCTATGGCTACACCTTC.

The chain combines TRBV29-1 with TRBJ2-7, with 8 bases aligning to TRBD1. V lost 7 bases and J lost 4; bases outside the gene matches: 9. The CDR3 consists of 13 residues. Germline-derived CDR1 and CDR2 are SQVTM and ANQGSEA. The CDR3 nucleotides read TGCAGCGGCCGACAGGGGCTGGGGTACGAGCAGTACTTC. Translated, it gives CSGRQGLGYEQYF.

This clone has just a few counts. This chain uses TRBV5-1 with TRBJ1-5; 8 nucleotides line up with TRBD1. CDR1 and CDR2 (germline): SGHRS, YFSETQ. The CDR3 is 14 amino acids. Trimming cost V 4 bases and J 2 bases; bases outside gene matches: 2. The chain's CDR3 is CASSAGQGNQPQHF. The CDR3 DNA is TGCGCCAGCAGCGCGGGACAGGGCAATCAGCCCCAGCATTTT.

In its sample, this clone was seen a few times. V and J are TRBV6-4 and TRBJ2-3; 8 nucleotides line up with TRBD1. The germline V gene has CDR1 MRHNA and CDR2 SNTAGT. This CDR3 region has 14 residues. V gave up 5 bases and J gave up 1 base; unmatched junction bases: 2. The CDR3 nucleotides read TGTGCCAGCAGTCCGGGACAGGGCACAGATACGCAGTATTTT. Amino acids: CASSPGQGTDTQYF.

DNA of the CDR3: TGTGCCAGCAGCTTGGGGTCTTCTAGGGCCAAAAACATTCAGTACTTC. This encodes CASSLGSSRAKNIQYF. The chain employs TRBV5-4 and TRBJ2-4; unclear D gene. Between the trimmed V and J ends, which lost 0 bases and 1 base, there was a span of 11 bases. From germline, CDR1 is SGHNT and CDR2 YYREEE (reference sequence). The CDR3 runs 16 residues.

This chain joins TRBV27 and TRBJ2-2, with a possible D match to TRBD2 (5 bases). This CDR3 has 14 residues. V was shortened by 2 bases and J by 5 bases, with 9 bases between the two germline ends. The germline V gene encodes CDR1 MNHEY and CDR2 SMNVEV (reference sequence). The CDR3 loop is CASSLTRGTGELFF. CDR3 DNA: TGTGCCAGCAGTTTAACCCGGGGAACCGGGGAGCTGTTTTTT.

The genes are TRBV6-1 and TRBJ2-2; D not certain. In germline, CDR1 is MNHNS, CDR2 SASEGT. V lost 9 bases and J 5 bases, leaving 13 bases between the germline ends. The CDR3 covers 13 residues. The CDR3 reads CASPFLETGELFF. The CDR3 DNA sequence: TGTGCCAGTCCGTTTCTAGAAACCGGGGAGCTGTTTTTT.

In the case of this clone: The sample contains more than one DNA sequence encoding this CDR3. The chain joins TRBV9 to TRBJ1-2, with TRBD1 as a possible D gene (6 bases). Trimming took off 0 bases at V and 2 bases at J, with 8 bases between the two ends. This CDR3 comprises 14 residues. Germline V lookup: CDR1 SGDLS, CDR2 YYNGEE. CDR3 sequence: CASSVGQGNYGYTF. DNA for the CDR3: TGTGCCAGCAGCGTAGGGCAGGGGAACTATGGCTACACCTTC.

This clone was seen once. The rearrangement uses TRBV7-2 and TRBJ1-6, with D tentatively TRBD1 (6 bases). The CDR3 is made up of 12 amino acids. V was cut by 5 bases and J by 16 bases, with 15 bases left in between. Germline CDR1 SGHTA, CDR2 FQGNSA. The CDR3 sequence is CASSKRQENLHF. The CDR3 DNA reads TGTGCCAGCAGCAAGAGACAGGAAAATCTCCACTTT.

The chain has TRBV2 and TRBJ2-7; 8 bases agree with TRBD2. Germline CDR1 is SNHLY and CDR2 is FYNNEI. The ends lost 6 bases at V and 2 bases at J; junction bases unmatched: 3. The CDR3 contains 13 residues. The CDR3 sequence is CASSRGLAYEQYF. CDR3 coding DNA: TGTGCCAGCAGCCGGGGACTAGCCTACGAGCAGTACTTC.

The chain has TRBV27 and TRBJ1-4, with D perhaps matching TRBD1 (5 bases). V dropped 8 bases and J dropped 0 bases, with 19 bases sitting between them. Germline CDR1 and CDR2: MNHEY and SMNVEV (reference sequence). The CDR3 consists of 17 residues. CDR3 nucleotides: TGTGCCAGCGGGGTGATGACAGCCCGCTCAACTAATGAAAAACTGTTTTTT. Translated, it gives CASGVMTARSTNEKLFF.

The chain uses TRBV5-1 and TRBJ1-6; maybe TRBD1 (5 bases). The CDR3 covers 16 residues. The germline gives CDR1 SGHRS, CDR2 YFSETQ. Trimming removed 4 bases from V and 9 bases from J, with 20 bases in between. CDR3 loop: CASSADPGQGRSPLHF. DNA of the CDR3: TGCGCCAGCAGCGCGGACCCTGGCCAGGGCCGTTCACCCCTCCACTTT.

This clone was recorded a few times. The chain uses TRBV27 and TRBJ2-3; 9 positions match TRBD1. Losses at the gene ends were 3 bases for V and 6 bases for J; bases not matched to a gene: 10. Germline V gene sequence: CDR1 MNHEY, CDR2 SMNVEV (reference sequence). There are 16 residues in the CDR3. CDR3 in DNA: TGTGCCAGCAGTTTGGGGCCGGGACAGGGCGCGGATACGCAGTATTTT. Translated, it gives CASSLGPGQGADTQYF.